A single sample is the source of the 29 T cell receptor beta chains below, sequenced in a study of T cells in Graves' hyperthyroidism and ophthalmopathy. RNA transcripts served as the template for amplifying TCR beta CDR3 regions. During a first-round RT-PCR of the TCR CDR3, the HTBI primer set was used. Via MiXCR, TCRdb re-called the multiplex PCR reads, giving one row per CDR3 protein. The data hold hundreds of thousands of distinct CDR3 sequences, with 11% to 15% observed a single time. Material for sequencing was blood. The receptor source for this set is a woman in her twenties or thirties with Graves' hyperthyroidism that later progressed to Graves' ophthalmopathy.

This clonotype came up many times. The chain couples TRBV6-1 to TRBJ1-1; D remains unclear. Germline CDR1 MNHNS, CDR2 SASEGT. This CDR3 comprises 13 residues. V was pared by 11 bases and J by 0 bases, with 13 bases between. The CDR3 DNA is TGTGCCGGCCAGCTGGGTATGAACACTGAAGCTTTCTTT. Translated: CAGQLGMNTEAFF.

This clonotype occurred many times. The chain joins TRBV2 to TRBJ1-5; TRBD1 matches 8 bases. The germline CDR1 and CDR2 sequences are SNHLY and FYNNEI. There are 17 residues in the CDR3. The trim removed 2 bases at V and 3 bases at J, leaving 9 bases unmatched. CDR3 sequence: CASSESRTGSYNQPQHF. CDR3 DNA: TGTGCCAGCAGTGAATCTCGGACAGGGAGCTACAATCAGCCCCAGCATTTT.

This clonotype was counted ten times or more. The gene calls are TRBV20-1 and TRBJ1-1; D possibly corresponds to TRBD1 (6 bases). V was pared by 6 bases and J by 2 bases, with 16 bases between. CDR1 and CDR2 (germline): DFQATT, SNEGSKA (reference sequence). The CDR3 loop spans 14 amino acids. For the CDR3, the DNA is TGCAGTGCCATAAAGACAGGACCTAACACTGAAGCTTTCTTT. Its protein product is CSAIKTGPNTEAFF.

The chain has TRBV5-1 and TRBJ2-2, with TRBD1 matching over 9 bases. From germline, CDR1 is SGHRS and CDR2 YFSETQ. This CDR3 is 15 amino acids long. V was clipped by 3 bases and J by 7 bases; unmatched bases: 7. The CDR3 loop is CASSSGQGYGGELFF. The CDR3 DNA sequence: TGCGCCAGCAGCTCTGGACAGGGGTATGGCGGGGAGCTGTTTTTT.

This clonotype occurred many times. The chain joins TRBV20-1 to TRBJ2-7; the D call may be TRBD1 or TRBD2 (5 bases each). The CDR3 runs to 14 residues. Germline CDR1 is DFQATT and CDR2 is SNEGSKA (reference sequence). Trimming shortened V by 6 bases and J by 2 bases, and 17 bases separated the two germline ends. CDR3: CSAKAGLDTYEQYF. DNA for the CDR3: TGCAGTGCAAAGGCCGGACTGGACACCTACGAGCAGTACTTC.

This clonotype was recorded many times. The chain combines TRBV12-5 with TRBJ1-5, with 7 positions matching TRBD1. Germline V gene lookup returns CDR1 LGHNT and CDR2 FRNRAP. After removal of 8 bases from V and 4 bases from J, the junction contained 14 bases not matched to a gene. CDR3 length: 16 residues. CDR3 amino acids: CASSSWSGTDNQPQHF. CDR3 sequence (DNA): TGTGCTAGTTCGAGCTGGAGCGGGACAGATAATCAGCCCCAGCATTTT.

This clonotype was counted at least ten times. CDR3 DNA: TGTGCCAGCAGCCCCAGGGTTAGGGGCTACACCTTC. It encodes CASSPRVRGYTF. This chain uses TRBV13 with TRBJ1-2, with a weak D call TRBD1 (5 bases). This CDR3 has 12 amino acids. Germline CDR1 reads PRHDT; CDR2 reads FYEKMQ (reference sequence). Trimming took 5 bases from V and 8 from J, leaving 12 bases between them.

This clonotype was recorded at least ten times. V usage is TRBV6-1 and J usage is TRBJ2-7; the D is unclear. V was cut by 8 bases and J by 5 bases, with 19 bases left in between. Germline lookup yields CDR1 MNHNS and CDR2 SASEGT. The length of the CDR3 is 14 residues. The CDR3 nucleotides are TGTGCCAGCCAAGTTAGACCCTTGTTGGACGAGCAGTACTTC. Amino acids: CASQVRPLLDEQYF.

V is TRBV20-1 and J is TRBJ2-7; D is possibly TRBD1 (6 bases). The V gene's germline CDR1 is DFQATT and CDR2 SNEGSKA (reference sequence). Trimming took off 3 bases at V and 3 bases at J, with 9 bases between the two ends. The CDR3 length is 12 residues. CDR3 nucleotides: TGCAGTGCTAGCGCGGACAGCTACGAGCAGTACTTC. This encodes CSASADSYEQYF.

Turning to this clonotype: A read error may be the cause here, since a much bigger clone is one base away. The chain has TRBV20-1 and TRBJ2-1; TRBD2 matches at 11 bases. The length of the CDR3 is 14 residues. Germline loops: CDR1 DFQATT, CDR2 SNEGSKA (reference sequence). The CDR3 here is CNALTSGSNNEQFF. CDR3 nucleotide sequence: TGCAATGCTCTAACTAGCGGGAGTAACAATGAGCAGTTCTTC.

This clonotype was observed many times. The CDR3 sequence: CASSELHPDSSGNTIYF. CDR3 in DNA: TGTGCCAGCAGTGAATTACATCCTGACAGCTCTGGAAACACCATATATTTT. V is TRBV25-1 and J is TRBJ1-3, with a possible D match to TRBD1 (5 bases). Trimming left V 1 base short and J 0 bases short, with 13 bases between. CDR1 is MGHDK, CDR2 SYGVNS, per germline. CDR3 size: 17 residues.

Ten or more counts support this clonotype. The chain is built from TRBV14 and TRBJ2-3; 9 positions agree with TRBD2. The CDR3 contains 15 residues. V lost 0 bases, J lost 9 bases, and 7 bases stayed unmatched. CDR1 and CDR2 from the germline V gene are SGHDN and FVKESK. CDR3 loop: CASSQDSSGIRTQYF. The CDR3 region has the DNA TGTGCCAGCAGCCAAGATTCTAGCGGGATACGAACGCAGTATTTT.

The chain has TRBV5-1 and TRBJ2-1; 10 bases line up with TRBD2. CDR1 and CDR2 (germline): SGHRS, YFSETQ. The CDR3 is 16 amino acids. J lost 3 bases, V lost 0 bases, and 3 bases had no gene match. CDR3 in amino acids: CASSLGSSGGYNEQFF. DNA for the CDR3: TGCGCCAGCAGCTTGGGATCTAGCGGGGGCTACAATGAGCAGTTCTTC.

With respect to this clonotype: This may be a read error: a much more frequent sequence differs by one nucleotide. V gene TRBV20-1 combines with J gene TRBJ1-1, with TRBD1 as a possible D gene (5 bases). Germline V lookup: CDR1 DFQATT, CDR2 SNEGSKA (reference sequence). V lost 6 bases and J lost 7, with 15 bases in between. This CDR3 spans 12 amino acids. The CDR3 protein is CSAGDRSLEAFF. The CDR3 DNA follows: TGCAGTGCCGGCGACAGAAGTCTTGAAGCTTTCTTT.

This clonotype was observed a few times. The chain combines TRBV6-1 with TRBJ1-1; perhaps TRBD1 as D (6 bases). Per the germline V gene, CDR1 is MNHNS and CDR2 is SASEGT. CDR3 length: 13 residues. V lost 3 bases and J lost 5, with 10 bases in between. The CDR3 loop is CASSEGAGTEAFF. Here the CDR3 DNA reads TGTGCCAGCAGTGAGGGGGCAGGGACTGAAGCTTTCTTT.

This clonotype occurred many times. The V call is TRBV6-1, the J call TRBJ2-7; D might be TRBD2 (6 bases). The germline V and J ends were trimmed by 7 bases and 2 bases, with 24 bases remaining between them. Germline CDR1 MNHNS, CDR2 SASEGT. The CDR3 consists of 17 residues. Here the CDR3 reads CASTPRLISGRPYEQYF. The DNA of the CDR3 is TGTGCCAGCACCCCTCGACTGATTAGCGGCCGGCCCTACGAGCAGTACTTC.

This clonotype was recorded at least ten times. The chain employs TRBV20-1 and TRBJ2-1; TRBD1 is a possible D gene (6 bases). V was trimmed by 3 bases and J by 6 bases, leaving 12 bases between them. CDR3 length equals 13 residues. Germline V gene sequence: CDR1 DFQATT, CDR2 SNEGSKA (reference sequence). The DNA of the CDR3 is TGCAGTGCTAGGACAGGAACCCTCAATGAGCAGTTCTTC. Protein: CSARTGTLNEQFF.

The rearrangement joins TRBV9 to TRBJ2-1; perhaps D is TRBD1 or TRBD2 (5 bases each). Trimming removed 0 bases at V and 9 bases at J, with 19 bases between. Germline-derived CDR1 and CDR2 are SGDLS and YYNGEE. The CDR3 sequence is 16 residues long. This CDR3 reads CASSVGGSPLSIEQFF. The DNA of the CDR3 is TGTGCCAGCAGCGTAGGGGGGTCTCCCTTATCAATTGAGCAGTTCTTC.

This clonotype was picked up a small number of times. The rearrangement joins TRBV6-1 to TRBJ2-1; 7 bases are shared with TRBD2. The germline V gene encodes CDR1 MNHNS and CDR2 SASEGT. The CDR3 sequence is 16 residues long. V was pared by 6 bases and J by 9 bases, with 17 bases of the junction left unmatched. CDR3 coding DNA: TGTGCCAGCAGGGGACGTGGACTAGAGAAAGGGATTGAGCAGTTCTTC. Translated, it gives CASRGRGLEKGIEQFF.

A few counts support this clonotype. This sequence joins TRBV28 and TRBJ1-6, with 7 nucleotides matching TRBD1. Germline V gene data show CDR1 as MDHEN and CDR2 as SYDVKM. CDR3 length: 13 residues. The ends lost 5 bases at V and 9 bases at J; junction bases unmatched: 4. Here the CDR3 DNA reads TGTGCCAGCAGTCCTGACAGGGTTTCACCCCTCCACTTT. Its protein is CASSPDRVSPLHF.

This clonotype occurred many times. This chain connects TRBV6-5 to TRBJ2-1; 8 nucleotides match TRBD2. V was clipped by 2 bases and J by 0 bases; unmatched bases: 3. This CDR3 is built from 16 residues. CDR1 and CDR2 from the germline V gene are MNHEY and SVGAGI. Here the CDR3 DNA reads TGTGCCAGCAGTTACCCCCGGGAGGGCTCCTACAATGAGCAGTTCTTC. It specifies CASSYPREGSYNEQFF.

This sequence joins TRBV5-1 and TRBJ2-3, with D hard to call. The CDR3 has 12 residues. The V and J ends lost 7 bases and 6 bases respectively, with 12 bases between them. The germline V gene encodes CDR1 SGHRS and CDR2 YFSETQ. Here the CDR3 reads CASGKGADTQYF. DNA of the CDR3: TGCGCCAGCGGCAAGGGTGCCGATACGCAGTATTTT.

This clonotype was detected ten times or more. The V and J genes are TRBV6-1 and TRBJ1-6, with D unclear. V lost 6 bases to trimming and J lost 3 bases, with 6 bases between them. Germline V gives CDR1 MNHNS, CDR2 SASEGT. This CDR3 contains 13 residues. The CDR3 protein is CASSGDYNSPLHF. In DNA, the CDR3 is TGTGCCAGCAGCGGAGACTATAATTCACCCCTCCACTTT.

This clonotype has a handful of counts. The chain uses TRBV28 and TRBJ2-5; D remains unclear. The CDR3 contains 13 residues. The germline V and J ends were trimmed by 2 bases and 5 bases, with 9 bases remaining between them. Germline V lookup: CDR1 MDHEN, CDR2 SYDVKM. DNA of the CDR3: TGTGCCAGCAGTTTAATTTCGAGGGAGACCCAGTACTTC. Protein: CASSLISRETQYF.

The CDR3 sequence is CASSLNPLQPQHF. The CDR3 DNA follows: TGTGCCAGCAGTTTAAACCCCCTCCAGCCCCAGCATTTT. The chain is built from TRBV27 and TRBJ1-5, with D hard to call. V was clipped by 2 bases and J by 7 bases, with 9 bases between them. The CDR3 is 13 residues long. Germline V gene sequence: CDR1 MNHEY, CDR2 SMNVEV (reference sequence).

In its sample, this clonotype was seen many times. The V call is TRBV12-3 or TRBV12-4, the J call TRBJ1-4, with 10 bases lining up with TRBD1. The V gene end was trimmed by 7 bases and the J gene end by 10 bases; junction bases not matched to a gene: 9. This CDR3 spans 14 amino acids. The CDR3 region is CASTTGGLEGKLFF. CDR3 nucleotides: TGTGCCAGCACGACAGGGGGCTTAGAGGGAAAACTGTTTTTT.

This clonotype has a count of ten or more. V is TRBV20-1 and J is TRBJ1-1, with 8 nucleotides matching TRBD1. The CDR3 length is 15 residues. The junction had 6 bases not matched to a gene; V was cut back by 3 bases and J by 0 bases. The V gene's germline CDR1 is DFQATT and CDR2 SNEGSKA (reference sequence). The CDR3 DNA reads as TGCAGTGCTAGGGATCCAGGGGGCGTGAACACTGAAGCTTTCTTT. It yields the protein CSARDPGGVNTEAFF.

In regard to this clonotype: As the CDR3 is not closed by the conserved phenylalanine or tryptophan, this likely results from a read error. The chain uses TRBV5-1 and TRBJ1-1; the D is unclear. This CDR3 comprises 14 residues. V was shortened by 0 bases and J by 5 bases, with 11 bases between the two germline ends. Looked up from germline, CDR1 is SGHRS and CDR2 is YFSETQ. In DNA form, the CDR3 reads TGCGCCAGCAGCTTGGAGACGATGGGGACTGAAGCTTTCCTT. Translation gives CASSLETMGTEAFL.

This clonotype was seen repeatedly, ten times or more. V usage is TRBV29-1 and J usage is TRBJ1-1; 11 bases align to TRBD1. This CDR3 contains 13 residues. With 6 bases clipped from V and 4 bases from J, the junction kept 4 bases outside the gene matches. Germline CDR1 is SQVTM and CDR2 is ANQGSEA. The chain's CDR3 is CSVPGTGGTEAFF. The CDR3 bases are TGCAGCGTCCCCGGGACAGGGGGCACTGAAGCTTTCTTT.